This TCR beta chain was documented in a study of control samples from healthy donors and cancer patients. The V gene's germline CDR1 is MNHEY and CDR2 SMNVEV (reference sequence). With 4 bases clipped from V and 6 bases from J, the junction kept 8 bases outside the gene matches. The CDR3 contains 15 residues. The repertoire was sequenced with immunoSEQ multiplex PCR; TCRdb's copy has only in-frame clones and lacks some. The sample records 120,000 to 150,000 clones, 91% being singletons. Material: blood. The clonotype comes from a man in his thirties or forties in good health. This chain connects TRBV27 to TRBJ2-1, with 8 nucleotides matching TRBD1. CDR3 residues: CASSSPPDRGNEQFF. The CDR3 nucleotides read TGTGCCAGCAGTTCCCCCCCAGACAGGGGCAATGAGCAGTTCTTC.